The source of this T cell receptor beta chain is a study of blood T cell repertoires in COVID-19. The data were produced by immunoSEQ multiplex PCR, yet TCRdb's version contains in-frame clones alone and is incomplete. This repertoire shows roughly 440,000 clones, around 88% found once; its top ten account for around 12%. The sample was peripheral blood. The clonotype comes from a woman between 45 and 60 years old with COVID-19, enrolled during active disease.

In DNA form, the CDR3 reads TGTGCCAGCAGCTTGGAGACAGGGAGATACTACGAGCAGTACTTC. This translates into CASSLETGRYYEQYF. The genes are TRBV5-5 and TRBJ2-7, with 7 bases identical to TRBD1. Germline V CDR1 and CDR2: SGHKS, YYEKEE (reference sequence). V lost 0 bases, J lost 3 bases, and 6 bases stayed unmatched. The CDR3 runs to 15 residues.